A single sample is the source of the 18 T cell receptor beta chains below, sequenced in a study of T-cell reconstitution after alpha-beta-depleted transplantation in children. The TCRbeta library incorporated unique molecular identifiers. Using its own MiXCR run on the PCR reads, TCRdb lists one record per CDR3 protein. The sample includes roughly 200,000 distinct CDR3 sequences, roughly a tenth of them seen just once. The specimen was PBMCs, collected before TCRalphabeta/CD19-depleted stem cell transplant. These receptors came from a child less than two years old with acute myeloid leukemia, due to receive a stem cell transplant.

This clonotype was counted ten times or more. V gene TRBV29-1 combines with J gene TRBJ2-3, with 7 bases matching TRBD1. The V and J ends lost 0 bases and 3 bases, in that order; junction bases with no gene match: 12. From germline, CDR1 is SQVTM and CDR2 ANQGSEA. The CDR3 length is 17 residues. The CDR3 region has the DNA TGCAGCGTTGAAGACCCCAGGGACAGTAGAGTGACAGATACGCAGTATTTT. This codes for CSVEDPRDSRVTDTQYF.

This clonotype was seen repeatedly, ten times or more. The chain carries TRBV29-1 and TRBJ2-2, with D possibly TRBD1 on 6 matching bases. CDR1 SQVTM and CDR2 ANQGSEA come from the germline V gene. V gave up 4 bases and J gave up 6 bases, with 12 bases separating them. The CDR3 sequence is 13 residues long. CDR3: CSVVYPGAGELFF. As DNA, the CDR3 is TGCAGCGTTGTCTACCCAGGGGCCGGGGAGCTGTTTTTT.

This clonotype was seen many times. This chain links TRBV20-1 with TRBJ2-3; no reliable D call. Germline loops: CDR1 DFQATT, CDR2 SNEGSKA (reference sequence). Trimming stripped 5 bases from V and 0 bases from J, with 9 bases between. This CDR3 comprises 13 residues. The CDR3 DNA reads TGCAGTGCTGATGGGATCAGCACAGATACGCAGTATTTT. Translation gives CSADGISTDTQYF.

This clonotype was found once. It may be a read error: a sequence one base away is much more abundant. Here the CDR3 reads CAIGPSTGANVPTF. CDR3 DNA: TGTGCCATCGGGCCATCCACTGGGGCCAACGTCCCGACTTTC. The chain recombines TRBV10-3 with TRBJ2-6; TRBD1 might be the D (5 bases). Germline assignment: CDR1 ENHRY and CDR2 SYGVKD. This CDR3 is built from 14 residues.

This clonotype was counted at least ten times. The chain combines TRBV20-1 with TRBJ2-5; D could derive from TRBD1 or TRBD2 (6 bases each). V lost 6 bases, J lost 4 bases, and 24 bases lay in between. Looked up from germline, CDR1 is DFQATT and CDR2 is SNEGSKA (reference sequence). This CDR3 has 16 amino acids. The CDR3 reads CSARQSRGLLGETQYF. In DNA, the CDR3 is TGCAGTGCCAGGCAGAGTCGGGGGCTTTTGGGAGAGACCCAGTACTTC.

This clonotype has at least ten counts. DNA for the CDR3: TGTGCCAGCAGCCAAGCTAGCGGGGGCGAGCAGTACTTC. Translating gives CASSQASGGEQYF. The V call is TRBV4-2, the J call TRBJ2-7; 10 bases are shared with TRBD2. Looked up from germline, CDR1 is LGHNA and CDR2 is YNFKEQ. V shed 1 base, J shed 6 bases, and the junction held 0 bases outside the gene matches. CDR3 length: 13 residues.

Only a few counts were recorded for this clonotype. This chain links TRBV7-8 with TRBJ2-2; the D is unclear. Trimming shortened V by 3 bases and J by 0 bases, and 8 bases separated the two germline ends. The germline CDR1 and CDR2 sequences are SGHVS and FQNEAQ. This CDR3 comprises 15 residues. CDR3 sequence reads: CASSFGSANTGELFF. The CDR3 nucleotides read TGTGCCAGCAGCTTCGGTTCCGCGAACACCGGGGAGCTGTTTTTT.

This clonotype was recorded at least ten times. This sequence joins TRBV3-1 and TRBJ2-3; the D gene is possibly TRBD2 (6 bases). V lost 4 bases to trimming and J lost 2 bases, with 13 bases between them. The length of the CDR3 is 15 residues. CDR1 is LGHDT and CDR2 is YNNKEL in the germline V gene (reference sequence). The CDR3 DNA follows: TGTGCCAGCAGCCCGGACCCGGGACTCACAGATACGCAGTATTTT. Translated: CASSPDPGLTDTQYF.

This clonotype occurred many times. The V and J genes are TRBV20-1 and TRBJ2-7; D not resolved. The CDR3 is 11 amino acids. V was cut by 2 bases and J by 0 bases, with 2 bases left in between. Germline V gives CDR1 DFQATT, CDR2 SNEGSKA (reference sequence). CDR3 bases: TGCAGTGCTAGAAGCTCCTACGAGCAGTACTTC. As protein: CSARSSYEQYF.

This clonotype was counted many times. The chain uses TRBV4-1 and TRBJ2-1; 12 bases fit TRBD2. Germline CDR1 MGHRA, CDR2 YSYEKL. The CDR3 has 19 amino acids. With V trimmed by 0 bases and J by 4 bases, 10 bases remained unmatched. CDR3 in DNA: TGCGCCAGCAGCCAAGAATCATCTAGCGGGGGGGCTCGGTACAATGAGCAGTTCTTC. It specifies CASSQESSSGGARYNEQFF.

This clonotype was recorded many times. For the CDR3, the DNA is TGTGCCACCAGCAGAGATCGCGCGGGGGTTGCAACTAATGAAAAACTGTTTTTT. The encoded protein is CATSRDRAGVATNEKLFF. The chain joins TRBV15 to TRBJ1-4; tentative D call: TRBD1 (5 bases). The CDR3 spans 18 residues. CDR1 and CDR2 from the germline V gene are LNHNV and YYDKDF (reference sequence). V shed 0 bases and J shed 0 bases, with 14 bases lying between them. The variable domain in full, with the rest retrieved from reference TRBV15 and TRBJ1-4, is DAMVIQNPRYQVTQFGKPVTLSCSQTLNHNVMYWYQQKSSQAPKLLFHYYDKDFNNEADTPDNFQSRRPNTSFCFLDIRSPGLGDTAMYLCATSRDRAGVATNEKLFFGSGTQLSVL.

The sample holds many counts of this clonotype. This rearrangement joins TRBV6-1 to TRBJ2-3; 10 nucleotides agree with TRBD1. Germline V lookup: CDR1 MNHNS, CDR2 SASEGT. This CDR3 contains 15 residues. V dropped 5 bases and J dropped 4; count of bases not matched to a gene: 6. In nucleotides, the CDR3 is TGTGCCAGCAGTCCGGGACAGGGGAAAGCAGATACGCAGTATTTT. This sequence encodes CASSPGQGKADTQYF.

This clonotype was counted ten times or more. The chain links TRBV29-1 to TRBJ2-3, with 15 nucleotides matching TRBD2. Germline CDR1 reads SQVTM; CDR2 reads ANQGSEA. Trimming at V came to 6 bases and at J to 4 bases, leaving 2 bases not matched to a gene. This CDR3 is built from 14 residues. CDR3 DNA: TGCAGCGTGGGACTAGCGGGAGGTGCAGATACGCAGTATTTT. This translates into CSVGLAGGADTQYF.

There are many counts of this clonotype. The chain has TRBV7-6 and TRBJ1-2; D remains ambiguous. The CDR3 totals 11 residues. Germline V lookup: CDR1 SGHVS, CDR2 FNYEAQ. Trimming removed 7 bases from V and 7 bases from J, with 10 bases in between. DNA of the CDR3: TGTGCCAGCAAAAGCGGAGGTGGCTACACCTTC. Protein product: CASKSGGGYTF. The variable domain in full, with the rest retrieved from reference TRBV7-6 and TRBJ1-2, is GAGVSQSPRYKVTKRGQDVALRCDPISGHVSLYWYRQALGQGPEFLTYFNYEAQQDKSGLPNDRFSAERPEGSISTLTIQRTEQRDSAMYRCASKSGGGYTFGSGTRLTVV.

This clonotype showed up many times. A read error may produce the germline difference seen at one junction end. The chain is built from TRBV20-1 and TRBJ2-3, with D hard to call. CDR1 and CDR2 (germline): DFQATT, SNEGSKA (reference sequence). This CDR3 region has 15 residues. CDR3 nucleotides: TGCAGTGCTGGAGACCCCCGTGCCGCACCAGATACGCAGTATTTT. Translating it yields CSAGDPRAAPDTQYF.

This clonotype was detected ten times or more. This chain joins TRBV11-2 and TRBJ2-1, with D possibly being TRBD2 (6 bases). The length of the CDR3 is 13 residues. V gave up 1 base and J gave up 7 bases, with 8 bases separating them. Germline CDR1 is SGHAT and CDR2 is FQNNGV. The CDR3 region is CASSLGEVNEQFF. The CDR3 region has the DNA TGTGCCAGCAGCTTAGGGGAGGTGAATGAGCAGTTCTTC.

This clonotype was picked up many times. The CDR3 DNA is TGTGCCAGTAGTATTCGTGGAAGGTCAGGGATCAATCAGCCCCAGCATTTT. It specifies CASSIRGRSGINQPQHF. The chain links TRBV19 to TRBJ1-5; D perhaps matches TRBD1 (5 bases). V lost 3 bases to trimming and J lost 3 bases, with 18 bases between them. The CDR3 extends over 17 amino acids. Germline values: CDR1 LNHDA, CDR2 SQIVND (reference sequence).

This clonotype was detected many times. The V call is TRBV20-1, the J call TRBJ2-7; 7 positions match TRBD1. The CDR3 has 14 residues. Germline V gene sequence: CDR1 DFQATT, CDR2 SNEGSKA (reference sequence). Trimming at V came to 5 bases and at J to 3 bases, leaving 10 bases not matched to a gene. The CDR3: CSAPDRVGVYEQYF. DNA of the CDR3: TGCAGTGCTCCTGACAGGGTAGGAGTCTACGAGCAGTACTTC.